Below are 26 T cell receptor beta chains sequenced from a single sample in a study of shared clonotypes between healthy human individuals. Clones were read by immunoSEQ multiplex PCR, and TCRdb kept only the in-frame ones, dropping some. The sample holds about 520,000 clones, more than 95% seen once. Sequencing input: naive CD4+ T cells sorted from blood. Subset: CD45RA+ positively selected. These TCRs come from a woman aged 25 to 39 in good health.

The V and J genes are TRBV5-4 and TRBJ2-2; 9 bases are shared with TRBD2. After removal of 4 bases from V and 5 bases from J, the junction contained 9 bases not matched to a gene. The CDR3 has 16 residues. Germline V CDR1 and CDR2: SGHNT, YYREEE (reference sequence). CDR3 sequence: CASSATSSGTTGELFF. CDR3 coding DNA: TGTGCCAGCAGCGCGACGTCTAGCGGGACTACCGGGGAGCTGTTTTTT.

J is TRBJ1-1 and V is TRBV28, with 12 bases aligning to TRBD1. There are 15 residues in the CDR3. The trim removed 6 bases at V and 10 bases at J, leaving 12 bases unmatched. Germline CDR1 MDHEN, CDR2 SYDVKM. The CDR3 protein is CASSPQSPGQGAAFF. For the CDR3, the DNA is TGTGCCAGCAGCCCCCAATCACCGGGACAGGGGGCAGCTTTCTTT.

The CDR3 reads CASSSGDSTDTQYF. CDR3 nucleotide sequence: TGCGCCAGCAGCTCGGGGGACAGCACAGATACGCAGTATTTT. This chain joins TRBV5-1 and TRBJ2-3; maybe TRBD2 (6 bases). The CDR3 runs to 14 residues. The germline V gene has CDR1 SGHRS and CDR2 YFSETQ. V dropped 3 bases and J dropped 0 bases, with 8 bases sitting between them.

The chain combines TRBV5-4 with TRBJ2-1; TRBD1 aligns across 7 bases. Per the germline V gene, CDR1 is SGHNT and CDR2 is YYREEE (reference sequence). The junction had 10 bases not matched to a gene; V was cut back by 4 bases and J by 3 bases. This CDR3 contains 16 residues. CDR3 coding DNA: TGTGCCAGCAGCGGAATTCGACAGGGTAACTACAATGAGCAGTTCTTC. Its translation: CASSGIRQGNYNEQFF.

The chain uses TRBV6-1 and TRBJ2-7; the match to TRBD1 covers 9 bases. CDR1 and CDR2 from the germline V gene are MNHNS and SASEGT. V lost 5 bases and J lost 2; bases outside the gene matches: 7. This CDR3 has 15 amino acids. CDR3 sequence reads: CASSQTGGATYEQYF. As DNA, the CDR3 is TGTGCCAGCAGTCAAACAGGGGGCGCAACCTACGAGCAGTACTTC.

The chain employs TRBV28 and TRBJ2-7; D not certain. V was clipped by 6 bases and J by 1 base, with 10 bases between them. The length of the CDR3 is 13 residues. From germline, CDR1 is MDHEN and CDR2 SYDVKM. The DNA for the CDR3 is TGTGCCAGCAGCATCGCGCGGTCCTACGAGCAGTACTTC. Its protein is CASSIARSYEQYF.

The CDR3, as DNA: TGTGCCAGCAGCCGGGCCCTCGCAACCTACGAGCAGTACTTC. It yields the protein CASSRALATYEQYF. The chain is built from TRBV2 and TRBJ2-7; D gene uncertain. Germline-derived CDR1 and CDR2 are SNHLY and FYNNEI. This CDR3 contains 14 residues. Trimming shortened V by 6 bases and J by 2 bases, and 14 bases separated the two germline ends. Together with reference TRBV2 and TRBJ2-7, the CDR3 gives the full variable domain: EPEVTQTPSHQVTQMGQEVILRCVPISNHLYFYWYRQILGQKVEFLVSFYNNEISEKSEIFDDQFSVERPDGSNFTLKIRSTKLEDSAMYFCASSRALATYEQYFGPGTRLTVT.

The chain recombines TRBV18 with TRBJ2-7; TRBD1 matches 11 bases. The CDR3 loop spans 15 amino acids. The V and J ends lost 3 bases and 3 bases, in that order; junction bases with no gene match: 4. In germline, CDR1 is KGHSH, CDR2 LQKENI. CDR3 nucleotides: TGTGCCAGCTCACCGCCGGGACAGGGGGTCTACGAGCAGTACTTC. This codes for CASSPPGQGVYEQYF.

The chain uses TRBV28 and TRBJ1-3; no clear D. Germline assignment: CDR1 MDHEN and CDR2 SYDVKM. With 7 bases removed from V and 8 bases from J, the gap between germline ends came to 24 bases. This CDR3 spans 16 amino acids. CDR3 nucleotides: TGTGCCAGCAATTCCCCGGTCGTGGACCCTGGCTACACCATATATTTT. Translated: CASNSPVVDPGYTIYF.

This clone was recorded once. The chain joins TRBV5-4 to TRBJ1-1; 8 nucleotides agree with TRBD1. V lost 4 bases to trimming and J lost 0 bases; unmatched junction nucleotides: 8. The CDR3 covers 16 residues. The V gene's germline CDR1 is SGHNT and CDR2 YYREEE (reference sequence). The CDR3 is CASSANRGSLNTEAFF. The CDR3 DNA sequence: TGTGCCAGCAGCGCTAACAGGGGGTCTTTGAACACTGAAGCTTTCTTT.

In DNA form, the CDR3 reads TGTGCCAGCAGTCCCCTGGGTAGCGGGAGTTACGAGCAGTACTTC. Protein: CASSPLGSGSYEQYF. The chain joins TRBV28 to TRBJ2-7; TRBD2 aligns across 9 bases. Germline V gene lookup returns CDR1 MDHEN and CDR2 SYDVKM. V shed 5 bases and J 4 bases; nucleotides not matched to a gene: 9. This CDR3 has 15 residues. Together with reference TRBV28 and TRBJ2-7, the CDR3 gives the full variable domain: DVKVTQSSRYLVKRTGEKVFLECVQDMDHENMFWYRQDPGLGLRLIYFSYDVKMKEKGDIPEGYSVSREKKERFSLILESASTNQTSMYLCASSPLGSGSYEQYFGPGTRLTVT.

The chain carries TRBV11-2 and TRBJ2-3, with 11 bases identical to TRBD2. Germline V gene data show CDR1 as SGHAT and CDR2 as FQNNGV. J was trimmed by 11 bases and V by 1 base; bases with no gene match: 8. The CDR3 spans 15 residues. CDR3 residues: CASSLAGLAGGMQYF. The CDR3 bases are TGTGCCAGCAGCTTAGCGGGGCTAGCGGGAGGTATGCAGTATTTT.

The chain uses TRBV7-9 and TRBJ2-7; D call uncertain. The germline V gene encodes CDR1 SEHNR and CDR2 FQNEAQ (reference sequence). The CDR3 consists of 12 residues. Trimming left V 2 bases short and J 13 bases short, with 15 bases between. In DNA form, the CDR3 reads TGTGCCAGCAGCTTACCCCTCACGGTAGTATACTTC. Translating gives CASSLPLTVVYF.

The chain carries TRBV19 and TRBJ1-5; D unresolved. Germline CDR1 LNHDA, CDR2 SQIVND (reference sequence). The V end was cut by 3 bases, the J end by 4 bases, with 4 bases between. The CDR3 has 12 amino acids. The CDR3 region is CASSIKNQPQHF. In DNA, the CDR3 is TGTGCCAGTAGTATTAAGAATCAGCCCCAGCATTTT.

The chain recombines TRBV18 with TRBJ2-7; tentatively, D is TRBD2 (6 bases). The CDR3 loop spans 17 amino acids. V was trimmed by 3 bases and J by 4 bases, leaving 22 bases between them. Germline CDR1 is KGHSH and CDR2 is LQKENI. CDR3 in DNA: TGTGCCAGCTCACCTACCTCTGGGCGGTCAGGAGGGTACGAGCAGTACTTC. It codes for CASSPTSGRSGGYEQYF.

This chain joins TRBV28 and TRBJ1-5; no firm D call. V was clipped by 6 bases and J by 0 bases, with 12 bases between them. CDR1 is MDHEN and CDR2 is SYDVKM in the germline V gene. The CDR3 is 15 residues long. DNA for the CDR3: TGTGCCAGCAGACCCTTCGACGGTAGCAATCAGCCCCAGCATTTT. Translated: CASRPFDGSNQPQHF.

The rearrangement links TRBV28 to TRBJ2-7; 10 nucleotides line up with TRBD1. This CDR3 has 17 amino acids. Unmatched junction bases numbered 12, after V lost 2 bases and J lost 5 bases. CDR1 and CDR2 (germline): MDHEN, SYDVKM. CDR3 in amino acids: CASSLESRRQGANEQYF. CDR3 bases: TGTGCCAGCAGTTTAGAATCTCGAAGACAGGGGGCGAACGAGCAGTACTTC.

This chain connects TRBV11-2 to TRBJ2-3; 15 bases line up with TRBD2. V lost 2 bases, J lost 0 bases, and 6 bases stayed unmatched. CDR3 size: 19 residues. Germline V gene sequence: CDR1 SGHAT, CDR2 FQNNGV. The CDR3 sequence is CASSLLSGTSGRSTDTQYF. The CDR3 DNA follows: TGTGCCAGCAGCTTACTGTCCGGGACTAGCGGGAGGAGCACAGATACGCAGTATTTT.

This chain connects TRBV6-1 to TRBJ2-7; the match to TRBD2 covers 9 bases. The V and J ends lost 7 bases and 4 bases, in that order; junction bases with no gene match: 8. CDR1 is MNHNS and CDR2 is SASEGT in the germline V gene. The CDR3 totals 14 residues. CDR3 amino acids: CASTLAGERYEQYF. In DNA form, the CDR3 reads TGTGCCAGCACCTTAGCGGGAGAGCGGTACGAGCAGTACTTC.

The gene calls are TRBV10-2 and TRBJ2-3; D gene uncertain. Trimming removed 8 bases from V and 5 bases from J, with 8 bases in between. Germline V gene sequence: CDR1 WSHSY, CDR2 SAAADI. The CDR3 has 11 amino acids. CDR3 in DNA: TGCGCCAGCGTTTGGGGAGATACGCAGTATTTT. Amino acid sequence: CASVWGDTQYF.

The rearrangement uses TRBV18 and TRBJ2-1; tentatively, D is TRBD1 (6 bases). The CDR3 is 14 residues long. The germline V and J ends were trimmed by 4 bases and 7 bases, with 14 bases remaining between them. The germline gives CDR1 KGHSH, CDR2 LQKENI. The CDR3 loop is CASSLLDSTNEQFF. Here the CDR3 DNA reads TGTGCCAGCTCACTACTGGACAGTACTAATGAGCAGTTCTTC.

CDR3 protein: CASSLYPGTTTFNEQFF. The CDR3 DNA reads TGTGCCAGCAGTTTATACCCCGGGACCACCACCTTCAATGAGCAGTTCTTC. The chain couples TRBV27 to TRBJ2-1; D possibly matches TRBD1 or TRBD2 (5 bases each). CDR3 length equals 17 residues. Trimming left V 1 base short and J 6 bases short, with 19 bases between. From germline, CDR1 is MNHEY and CDR2 SMNVEV (reference sequence).

The CDR3 nucleotides read TGTGCCAGCAGTGGCCGGGACAGGGTCCGCTTTGAGCAGTTCTTC. The encoded protein is CASSGRDRVRFEQFF. The J gene is TRBJ2-1, the V gene TRBV25-1, with 9 bases matching TRBD1. The CDR3 is made up of 15 amino acids. The junction had 10 bases not matched to a gene; V was cut back by 4 bases and J by 9 bases. The germline V gene encodes CDR1 MGHDK and CDR2 SYGVNS.

The gene calls are TRBV30 and TRBJ1-2, with D perhaps matching TRBD1 (5 bases). Germline CDR1 and CDR2: GTSNPN and SVGIG (reference sequence). The CDR3 totals 15 residues. Trimming stripped 0 bases from V and 6 bases from J, with 17 bases between. CDR3 protein: CAWSVLEGRGNGYTF. CDR3 nucleotide sequence: TGTGCCTGGAGTGTACTGGAGGGGCGCGGTAATGGCTACACCTTC.

The CDR3 protein is CASSHSRGLVYEQYF. In DNA form, the CDR3 reads TGTGCCAGCAGCCACAGCAGGGGGCTAGTTTACGAGCAGTACTTC. The chain combines TRBV14 with TRBJ2-5; 8 nucleotides agree with TRBD1. The J call may not be correct, given that the DNA end is closer to TRBJ2-7. Germline V gives CDR1 SGHDN, CDR2 FVKESK. This CDR3 is 15 amino acids long.

As to this clone: Other DNA sequences in the sample encode the same CDR3. The V gene is TRBV28, the J gene TRBJ2-3; D is unclear. Per germline, CDR1 MDHEN and CDR2 SYDVKM. The CDR3 loop spans 11 amino acids. Trimming removed 2 bases from V and 6 bases from J, with 3 bases in between. The CDR3 coding sequence is TGTGCCAGCAGTTTAGTGGATACGCAGTATTTT. Its translation is CASSLVDTQYF.